This T cell receptor (beta chain) was retrieved from a study of blood T cell repertoires in COVID-19 (TCRdb year 2020). For context, the study as a whole: The collaborator samples originated in the United States, Italy and Spain and spanned the acute and convalescent phases of COVID-19. The material from the prospective study consisted of cDNA or gDNA derived from T cells, B-cell-depleted T cells, or PBMCs. Sample metadata almost always included a de-identified subject ID, COVID-19 status, age in years and sex. Where HLA class I and class II types were available, the types were taken from metadata supplied by the sample provider, not from assay-based typing. Subjects who had been exposed to COVID-19, were actively infected with it, or had recovered from it provided the deeply sampled blood TCRbeta repertoires that made up the dataset. The repertoires were released in a freely available public database intended as a resource for research on the immune response to SARS-CoV-2. The samples were drawn from the first 160 participants of the ongoing ImmuneRACE study and from 950 to 1,500 subjects provided by 6 global collaborators. Here is what the overall study found, with its caveats: The quantity of clinical and demographic metadata differed by source and by participant and was supplied without curation.

Collaborating institutions collected whole blood in K2EDTA tubes following their own protocols. Collaborator samples were shipped for TCRbeta analysis as frozen whole blood, isolated PBMCs, or DNA extracted from either sample type. Here V drops 7 bases and J drops 6 bases, and the junction holds 12 bases not matched to any gene. Per the germline V gene, SNHLY is the CDR1 and FYNNEI is the CDR2. Spanning cysteine to phenylalanine, the CDR3 consists of 15 amino acids. The DNA shown is the 45-base CDR3, in frame from base 1. TCRbeta CDR3 regions were amplified from genomic DNA using the immunoSEQ Assay, a bias-controlled multiplex PCR. The study's processing was this. The number of nucleated cells in each sample was estimated by amplification of reference gene primers within the assay. To quantify the absolute abundance of each unique TCRbeta CDR3 rearrangement, sequence reads were collapsed and filtered. For each sample, productive Simpson clonality was calculated by taking the square root of Simpson's diversity index across productive rearrangements. The clones in this table, taken by TCRdb from immuneACCESS, are in-frame only. Not every clone is retained; where verified, under half of the shortfall comes from an unresolved V gene, and the cause of the rest is unknown. Clone size and V and J calls were adopted from that table, with D and trimming inferred from the DNA. The sample table holds 20,000 to 25,000 clones, of which approximately 90% were seen once. Roughly 25% of the sample rests with the top ten.

For this clone: Its specific antigen is unknown. No qualities accompany the bases; no much larger clone lies one base away.

The rearrangement combines TRBV2 with TRBJ2-3; 8 bases in the junction line up with TRBD2. What was sequenced was peripheral blood. The receptor was derived from a human donor with active COVID-19. The donor label of this sample is uncertain. The nucleotides read TGTGCCAGCACCGTAAGGCGGGGGGAGGGGGATACGCAGTATTTT. Its amino acids are CASTVRRGEGDTQYF.